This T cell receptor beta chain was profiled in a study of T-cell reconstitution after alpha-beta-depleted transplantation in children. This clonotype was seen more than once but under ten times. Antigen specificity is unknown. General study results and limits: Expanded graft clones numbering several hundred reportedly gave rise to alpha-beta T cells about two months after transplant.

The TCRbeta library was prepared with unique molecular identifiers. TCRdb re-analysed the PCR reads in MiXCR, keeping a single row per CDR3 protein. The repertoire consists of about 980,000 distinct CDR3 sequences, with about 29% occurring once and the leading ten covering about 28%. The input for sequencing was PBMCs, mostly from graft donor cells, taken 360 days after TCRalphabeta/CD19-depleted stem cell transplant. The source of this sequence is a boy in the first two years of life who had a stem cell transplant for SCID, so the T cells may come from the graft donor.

In DNA, the CDR3 is TGTGCCAGCAGCCTGGTACAAAGTCCAACTAATGAAAAACTGTTTTTT. Protein product: CASSLVQSPTNEKLFF. The V and J genes are TRBV5-5 and TRBJ1-4; D is uncertain. Germline V gene data show CDR1 as SGHKS and CDR2 as YYEKEE (reference sequence). The CDR3 is 16 residues long. Trimming shortened V by 4 bases and J by 0 bases, and 13 bases separated the two germline ends.